The 31 T cell receptor beta chains reported below all come from one sample, sequenced in a study of blood T cells in healthy people across ages. PCR was performed a second time for roughly 7 to 12 cycles using a sample-barcoded 5' primer and a J-beta primer mix. TCRdb called the 5' RACE reads again in MiXCR, with one record for every CDR3 protein. The profile shows hundreds of thousands of distinct CDR3 sequences, roughly half of them singletons. Sequencing input: blood. These receptors all come from an elderly woman in good health.

This clonotype was counted only a few times. This chain joins TRBV9 and TRBJ1-2, with 10 bases identical to TRBD1. Germline V gene lookup returns CDR1 SGDLS and CDR2 YYNGEE. The CDR3 has 14 amino acids. The V gene end was trimmed by 2 bases and the J gene end by 7 bases; junction bases not matched to a gene: 5. The DNA for the CDR3 is TGTGCCAGCAGCGTCAGACAGGGGGCCGGTGGCTACACCTTC. This translates into CASSVRQGAGGYTF.

This clonotype was observed a few times. V and J are TRBV28 and TRBJ2-3; 12 bases line up with TRBD2. The CDR3 runs to 18 residues. Germline V gives CDR1 MDHEN, CDR2 SYDVKM. J gave up 0 bases and V 2 bases, and 6 bases lay outside the gene matches. The CDR3 protein is CASSLGSGTSGSTDTQYF. The CDR3 coding sequence is TGTGCCAGCAGTTTAGGATCCGGGACTAGCGGGAGCACAGATACGCAGTATTTT.

This rearrangement joins TRBV6-6 to TRBJ2-3, with D possibly matching TRBD1 (6 bases). CDR3 length equals 14 residues. Germline V gives CDR1 MNHNY, CDR2 SVGAGI (reference sequence). V was trimmed by 3 bases and J by 6 bases, leaving 13 bases between them. CDR3 nucleotides: TGTGCCAGCAGTTATGAGGGGGTCCGGGATACGCAGTATTTT. It translates to CASSYEGVRDTQYF.

This rearrangement joins TRBV2 to TRBJ2-3; 11 nucleotides agree with TRBD2. The V segment lost 10 bases and the J segment 6 bases; nucleotides outside the gene matches: 6. The CDR3 loop spans 13 amino acids. CDR1 and CDR2 from the germline V gene are SNHLY and FYNNEI. As DNA, the CDR3 is TGTGCCATGGCTAGCGGGGGGAGTGATACGCAGTATTTT. This gives the protein CAMASGGSDTQYF.

The chain recombines TRBV3-1 with TRBJ2-3; 9 bases are a match to TRBD2. The CDR3 sequence is 15 residues long. Germline CDR1 reads LGHDT; CDR2 reads YNNKEL (reference sequence). Unmatched junction bases numbered 6, after V lost 3 bases and J lost 5 bases. The CDR3 bases are TGTGCCAGCAGCCAGGGAGTAGCGGGAGAAGATACGCAGTATTTT. Translated, it gives CASSQGVAGEDTQYF.

This clonotype occurred a few times. V usage is TRBV6-2 or TRBV6-3 and J usage is TRBJ2-1, with 8 bases matching TRBD2. The CDR3 length is 14 residues. V was clipped by 4 bases and J by 6 bases; unmatched bases: 5. Germline V gene lookup returns CDR1 MNHEY and CDR2 SVGEGT. CDR3 region: CASSSPGRGNEQFF. In DNA, the CDR3 is TGTGCCAGCAGTTCCCCCGGGAGGGGCAATGAGCAGTTCTTC.

This clonotype was counted between two and nine times. In DNA form, the CDR3 reads TGCGCCAGCAGCCCGAGGGCGGGAGTCAATGAGCAGTTCTTC. This codes for CASSPRAGVNEQFF. The genes are TRBV5-1 and TRBJ2-1; 7 bases match TRBD2. Germline CDR1 SGHRS, CDR2 YFSETQ. V was clipped by 4 bases and J by 6 bases; unmatched bases: 7. The CDR3 runs 14 residues.

The chain links TRBV20-1 to TRBJ1-2, with 9 nucleotides matching TRBD1. The CDR3 has 14 amino acids. Germline V lookup: CDR1 DFQATT, CDR2 SNEGSKA (reference sequence). The J segment lost 5 bases and the V segment lost 1 base, leaving 5 bases of the junction unmatched. CDR3 sequence (DNA): TGCAGTGCTAGAGCTCCGGGACAGGGTTATGGCTACACCTTC. Protein product: CSARAPGQGYGYTF.

V gene TRBV5-1 combines with J gene TRBJ2-3, with TRBD2 identical over 9 bases. The CDR3 loop spans 16 amino acids. Germline CDR1 is SGHRS and CDR2 is YFSETQ. The J segment lost 4 bases and the V segment lost 0 bases, leaving 6 bases of the junction unmatched. The CDR3 DNA reads TGCGCCAGCAGCTTGGGCGGGGGACTAGCTGCAGATACGCAGTATTTT. As protein: CASSLGGGLAADTQYF.

The chain joins TRBV11-3 to TRBJ2-2; D ambiguous. Germline V gives CDR1 SGHNT, CDR2 YENEEA. Trimming left V 0 bases short and J 7 bases short, with 12 bases between. This CDR3 comprises 15 residues. The CDR3 region is CASSLDPSVGGELFF. CDR3 coding DNA: TGTGCCAGCAGCTTAGACCCCTCCGTGGGCGGGGAGCTGTTTTTT.

The rearrangement links TRBV29-1 to TRBJ2-4; D is perhaps TRBD2 (7 bases). The J call is in doubt because the DNA end fits TRBJ2-7 better. Germline values: CDR1 SQVTM, CDR2 ANQGSEA. The CDR3 contains 15 residues. The chain's CDR3 is CSVGLWGGQFYEQYF. DNA for the CDR3: TGCAGCGTTGGGCTTTGGGGGGGCCAGTTCTACGAGCAGTACTTC.

This clonotype has just a few counts. The chain employs TRBV5-1 and TRBJ1-1; TRBD1 matches 8 bases. This CDR3 is built from 13 residues. Trimming removed 4 bases from V and 7 bases from J; junction bases left unmatched: 6. Germline V gene data show CDR1 as SGHRS and CDR2 as YFSETQ. The CDR3 loop reads CASSRPGGFEAFF. The CDR3 DNA reads as TGCGCCAGCAGCCGCCCAGGGGGCTTTGAAGCTTTCTTT. The whole variable domain, remainder taken from reference TRBV5-1 and TRBJ1-1, is KAGVTQTPRYLIKTRGQQVTLSCSPISGHRSVSWYQQTPGQGLQFLFEYFSETQRNKGNFPGRFSGRQFSNSRSEMNVSTLELGDSALYLCASSRPGGFEAFFGQGTRLTVV.

The rearrangement uses TRBV15 and TRBJ2-1, with a tentative D call TRBD2 (6 bases). Trimming shortened V by 0 bases and J by 8 bases, and 11 bases separated the two germline ends. This CDR3 spans 14 amino acids. The germline V gene has CDR1 LNHNV and CDR2 YYDKDF (reference sequence). As DNA, the CDR3 is TGTGCCACCAGCAGAGACCGACCGGGGGATGAGCAGTTCTTC. It yields the protein CATSRDRPGDEQFF.

The chain couples TRBV15 to TRBJ1-2; no reliable D call. Germline V lookup: CDR1 LNHNV, CDR2 YYDKDF (reference sequence). The CDR3 has 12 residues. V was trimmed by 0 bases and J by 8 bases, leaving 7 bases between them. CDR3 DNA sequence: TGTGCCACCAGCAGAGACGAGGGCGGCTACACCTTC. This gives the protein CATSRDEGGYTF.

On this clonotype: A read error may be the cause here, since a much bigger clone is one base away. The gene calls are TRBV5-1 and TRBJ2-7, with D uncertain. Germline CDR1 is SGHRS and CDR2 is YFSETQ. This CDR3 region has 17 residues. The CDR3 DNA reads TGCGCCAACAGCTTGTCTAATACGCCGGGTGATTCCTACGAGCAGTACTTC. It is translated as CANSLSNTPGDSYEQYF.

This clonotype was observed at least ten times. CDR3 amino acids: CASSLWDSPLHF. For the CDR3, the DNA is TGTGCCAGCAGCCTTTGGGATTCACCCCTCCACTTT. The chain is built from TRBV12-3 or TRBV12-4 and TRBJ1-6; D unclear. Trimming stripped 6 bases from V and 8 bases from J, with 8 bases between. The CDR3 has 12 residues.

This clonotype has just one count. A much larger clonotype is one base distant, so this may be a read error. The gene calls are TRBV5-1 and TRBJ2-1; unclear D gene. The CDR3 extends over 14 amino acids. With 2 bases removed from V and 0 bases from J, the gap between germline ends came to 6 bases. From germline, CDR1 is SGHRS and CDR2 YFSETQ. This CDR3 is CASSFGISYNEQFF. CDR3 sequence (DNA): TGCGCCAGCAGCTTTGGGATCTCCTACAATGAGCAGTTCTTC. The full variable domain, its missing parts supplied by reference TRBV5-1 and TRBJ2-1, is KAGVTQTPRYLIKTRGQQVTLSCSPISGHRSVSWYQQTPGQGLQFLFEYFSETQRNKGNFPGRFSGRQFSNSRSEMNVSTLELGDSALYLCASSFGISYNEQFFGPGTRLTVL.

Of note for this clonotype: This clone may be a read error of a much larger clone one base away. V usage is TRBV7-3 and J usage is TRBJ2-1, with D maybe TRBD2 (6 bases). This CDR3 spans 16 amino acids. Between the trimmed V and J ends, which lost 1 base and 0 bases, there was a span of 10 bases. Per germline, CDR1 SGHTA and CDR2 FQGTGA. CDR3 DNA sequence: TGTGCCAGCAGCTTAATGACCGGGAGCTCCTACAATGAGCAGTTCTTC. It codes for CASSLMTGSSYNEQFF.

This clonotype was seen repeatedly, ten times or more. V is TRBV12-3 or TRBV12-4 and J is TRBJ2-5, with unresolved D. The V end was cut by 2 bases, the J end by 5 bases, with 15 bases between. CDR3 length: 15 amino acids. The CDR3 reads CASSLPLGARETQYF. In nucleotides, the CDR3 is TGTGCCAGCAGTTTACCCCTGGGTGCGCGGGAGACCCAGTACTTC.

On this clonotype itself: This may stem from a read error, because a much larger clone lies one nucleotide away. The chain uses TRBV4-1 and TRBJ2-1; D perhaps matches TRBD1 (7 bases). Per the germline V gene, CDR1 is MGHRA and CDR2 is YSYEKL. The CDR3 spans 16 residues. In DNA, the CDR3 is TGCGCCAGCAGCCAAGGGACAGGAGGGTGGGTAAATGGGCAGTTCTTC. The encoded protein is CASSQGTGGWVNGQFF.

This rearrangement joins TRBV20-1 to TRBJ2-5, with 8 bases lining up with TRBD2. The end of the DNA is better explained by TRBJ2-7, so the J call may be wrong. The length of the CDR3 is 13 residues. Germline V lookup: CDR1 DFQATT, CDR2 SNEGSKA (reference sequence). CDR3 nucleotides: TGCAGTGCGAATAGCGGGGCCTCCTACGAGCAGTACTTC. This sequence encodes CSANSGASYEQYF.

V and J are TRBV7-2 and TRBJ2-1, with 7 bases that match TRBD1. Trimming at V came to 5 bases and at J to 11 bases, leaving 9 bases not matched to a gene. Germline assignment: CDR1 SGHTA and CDR2 FQGNSA. There are 13 residues in the CDR3. As DNA, the CDR3 is TGTGCCAGCAGCCTAGGACAGGCAAGGCAGCAGTTCTTC. Its translation: CASSLGQARQQFF.

V usage is TRBV4-2 and J usage is TRBJ2-7, with 7 bases aligning to TRBD2. V was pared by 1 base and J by 1 base, with 7 bases of the junction left unmatched. Germline CDR1 reads LGHNA; CDR2 reads YNFKEQ. This CDR3 comprises 16 residues. For the CDR3, the DNA is TGTGCCAGCAGCCAAGTGGCGGGAGTCATTTCCTACGAGCAGTACTTC. It yields the protein CASSQVAGVISYEQYF.

The chain carries TRBV3-1 and TRBJ2-4; 14 bases map to TRBD2. The CDR3 runs to 18 residues. Germline assignment: CDR1 LGHDT and CDR2 YNNKEL (reference sequence). The junction had 5 bases not matched to a gene; V was cut back by 4 bases and J by 0 bases. The CDR3 DNA is TGTGCCAGCAGCCCCGGGACTAGCGGGAGCGGAGCCAAAAACATTCAGTACTTC. Residues: CASSPGTSGSGAKNIQYF.

The CDR3 region has the DNA TGTGCCAGCAGCTTAGGGCGGGGGCCTGGGGCCAACGTCCTGACTTTC. It specifies CASSLGRGPGANVLTF. The chain is built from TRBV7-6 and TRBJ2-6, with D perhaps matching TRBD2 (7 bases). V gave up 1 base and J gave up 2 bases, with 9 bases separating them. Looked up from germline, CDR1 is SGHVS and CDR2 is FNYEAQ. This CDR3 region has 16 residues.

This clonotype has a single count. This may be a read error: a much more frequent sequence differs by one nucleotide. The rearrangement uses TRBV5-1 and TRBJ2-7; D tentatively fits TRBD1 or TRBD2 (5 bases each). The V and J ends lost 4 bases and 3 bases respectively, with 17 bases between them. Germline lookup yields CDR1 SGHRS and CDR2 YFSETQ. CDR3 length: 15 amino acids. This CDR3 reads CASSLTGAEVYEQYF. CDR3 coding DNA: TGCGCCAGCAGCCTCACCGGGGCAGAGGTCTACGAGCAGTACTTC. Full variable domain (missing parts from reference TRBV5-1 and TRBJ2-7): KAGVTQTPRYLIKTRGQQVTLSCSPISGHRSVSWYQQTPGQGLQFLFEYFSETQRNKGNFPGRFSGRQFSNSRSEMNVSTLELGDSALYLCASSLTGAEVYEQYFGPGTRLTVT.

The rearrangement links TRBV20-1 to TRBJ1-1; no reliable D call. Germline V gene lookup returns CDR1 DFQATT and CDR2 SNEGSKA (reference sequence). The CDR3 runs to 10 residues. The CDR3 DNA follows: TGCAGCCCGGCGCGTCCGGCAGCTTTCTTT. Its translation: CSPARPAAFF.

V gene TRBV7-2 combines with J gene TRBJ2-7; D may correspond to TRBD1 or TRBD2 (5 bases each). From germline, CDR1 is SGHTA and CDR2 FQGNSA. V was cut by 5 bases and J by 2 bases, with 13 bases left in between. CDR3 length: 14 residues. This CDR3 is CASSLRLGAYEQYF. CDR3 coding DNA: TGTGCCAGCAGCCTAAGACTGGGGGCCTACGAGCAGTACTTC.

This rearrangement joins TRBV9 to TRBJ2-3; D is uncertain. The germline V and J ends were trimmed by 4 bases and 4 bases, with 19 bases remaining between them. Per the germline V gene, CDR1 is SGDLS and CDR2 is YYNGEE. This CDR3 is built from 16 residues. DNA of the CDR3: TGTGCCAGCAGCCCCGGCGCGAGTGATTTCGCAGATACGCAGTATTTT. Its protein product is CASSPGASDFADTQYF.

The rearrangement links TRBV20-1 to TRBJ2-1; D may be TRBD1 or TRBD2 (7 bases each). CDR3 length equals 14 residues. V lost 5 bases and J lost 2, with 13 bases in between. The germline V gene encodes CDR1 DFQATT and CDR2 SNEGSKA (reference sequence). The CDR3, as DNA: TGCAGTGCTCCCCAGGGGGGGGCCTACAATGAGCAGTTCTTC. Its translation: CSAPQGGAYNEQFF.

In regard to this clonotype: It may be a read error: a sequence one base away is much more abundant. The chain joins TRBV28 to TRBJ2-1; the match to TRBD1 covers 8 bases. From germline, CDR1 is MDHEN and CDR2 SYDVKM. The CDR3 has 13 amino acids. The V and J ends lost 5 bases and 6 bases, in that order; junction bases with no gene match: 3. CDR3 amino acids: CASSIQGGNEQFF. In DNA form, the CDR3 reads TGTGCCAGCAGTATACAGGGGGGCAATGAGCAGTTCTTC.